The source of this T cell receptor beta chain is a study of cytomegalovirus exposure and HLA in healthy donors. Points on this clone: The antigen remains undetermined.

The PCR used 60 Vbeta and 13 Jbeta primers. The protocol was immunoSEQ multiplex PCR, while the TCRdb copy is restricted to in-frame clones and leaves out a portion. The sample comprises 150,000 or so clones, 70% to 80% of which are singletons, and approximately 2.3% rests with the top ten. The CDR3 consists of 11 residues. V was shortened by 0 bases and J by 6 bases, with 3 bases between the two germline ends. The germline gives CDR1 SGHRS, CDR2 YFSETQ. Study-wide points: Differences between HLA loci emerged in a later analysis of TCR association rates, with DRB1 most and HLA-C fewest. A later analysis, which compared TCR beta chains of equal frequency, found the HLA-associated ones more clonally expanded.

Material for sequencing was PBMCs. The source of this sequence is a man aged 50-59 years in good health and CMV-seropositive. V gene TRBV5-1 combines with J gene TRBJ1-1; D not certain. CDR3 DNA: TGCGCCAGCAGCTTGGCGTCTGAAGCTTTCTTT. Translation: CASSLASEAFF.